This TCR beta chain was found in a study of T-cell memory formation after mild COVID-19. This clonotype appeared a few times. TCRdb recomputed calls from the 5' RACE reads with MiXCR, one row per CDR3 protein. Of under 90,000 distinct CDR3 sequences listed, over 11% are singletons. V was clipped by 0 bases and J by 2 bases; unmatched bases: 4. Germline loops: CDR1 LGHNA, CDR2 YSLEER. This CDR3 has 16 residues. Sequencing input: PBMCs or a T cell subset sorted from them (not recorded which). V and J are TRBV4-3 and TRBJ1-5, with 7 bases identical to TRBD1. This TCR was recovered from an adult woman who had mild COVID-19 (a few samples of this study predate the infection). Cell type and time point are not known. The CDR3 bases are TGCGCCAGCAGCCAAGACACCGACAGGGGCAATCAGCCCCAGCATTTT. Protein sequence: CASSQDTDRGNQPQHF.